Each of the 24 T cell receptor beta chains below was sequenced from the same sample in a study of metastatic and nonmetastatic thyroid tumors. TCRdb used MiXCR to call clones anew from the PCR reads. The table shows around 40,000 clones, with roughly 13% occurring only once. Patients were all untreated before their thyroid surgery. Specimen: blood. The source of these receptors is a female donor with papillary thyroid cancer or a benign thyroid nodule (not recorded which). Some clones in this sample may be carry-over from other donors' samples.

The sample holds many counts of this clone. One end of the junction is discordant with germline, which a read error may explain. The V gene is TRBV2, the J gene TRBJ2-7, with no clear D. From germline, CDR1 is SNHLY and CDR2 FYNNEI. The CDR3 contains 9 residues. CDR3 nucleotide sequence: TGTGCCAGCAGCCGGTCGCGAAACTTC. It yields the protein CASSRSRNF. Drawing the rest from reference TRBV2 and TRBJ2-7, the complete variable domain is EPEVTQTPSHQVTQMGQEVILRCVPISNHLYFYWYRQILGQKVEFLVSFYNNEISEKSEIFDDQFSVERPDGSNFTLKIRSTKLEDSAMYFCASSRSRNFGPGTRLTVT.

Ten or more counts support this clone. The CDR3 region is CASSPTGDEQYF. DNA for the CDR3: TGTGCCAGCAGCCCCACCGGGGACGAGCAGTACTTC. This chain links TRBV3-1 with TRBJ2-7; the D gene is possibly TRBD2 (5 bases). V lost 4 bases and J lost 5, with 9 bases in between. This CDR3 has 12 amino acids. Germline V gene data show CDR1 as LGHDT and CDR2 as YNNKEL (reference sequence).

This clone was seen at least ten times. This chain links TRBV18 with TRBJ2-1; D might be TRBD2 (6 bases). Germline values: CDR1 KGHSH, CDR2 LQKENI. The ends were cut back, 3 bases at V and 5 bases at J, with 20 bases in the middle. CDR3 size: 17 residues. The CDR3 nucleotides read TGTGCCAGCTCACCCCAGCCGGGACTGGTCCCTAACAATGAGCAGTTCTTC. It specifies CASSPQPGLVPNNEQFF.

This clone was seen many times. The chain uses TRBV5-4 and TRBJ1-1; possible D gene TRBD1, 5 bases. The CDR3 spans 15 residues. Germline V lookup: CDR1 SGHNT, CDR2 YYREEE (reference sequence). V was pared by 0 bases and J by 0 bases, with 9 bases between. This CDR3 reads CASSLEAGLNTEAFF. CDR3 in DNA: TGTGCCAGCAGCTTGGAGGCAGGGTTGAACACTGAAGCTTTCTTT.

This clone appeared many times. The chain joins TRBV24-1 to TRBJ1-5; D is uncertain. Trimming stripped 5 bases from V and 2 bases from J, with 3 bases between. Per the germline V gene, CDR1 is KGHDR and CDR2 is SFDVKD. This CDR3 is 12 amino acids long. CDR3 nucleotides: TGTGCCACCAGTGCCGGCAATCAGCCCCAGCATTTT. Translation: CATSAGNQPQHF.

This clone has ten or more counts. J is TRBJ2-1 and V is TRBV5-8, with a tentative D call TRBD2 (6 bases). The germline V gene has CDR1 SGHTS and CDR2 YDEGEE. The CDR3 contains 16 residues. The V end was cut by 2 bases, the J end by 4 bases, with 16 bases between. The CDR3, as DNA: TGTGCCAGCAGCTTCGGTAATAGCGGACCTTACAATGAGCAGTTCTTC. It yields the protein CASSFGNSGPYNEQFF.

This clone appeared many times. This rearrangement joins TRBV28 to TRBJ2-3; weak D call: TRBD2 (6 bases). Germline lookup yields CDR1 MDHEN and CDR2 SYDVKM. The CDR3 is made up of 17 amino acids. V lost 2 bases to trimming and J lost 2 bases, with 17 bases between them. CDR3 DNA sequence: TGTGCCAGCAGTTTAAATTCCGGCGGGACCTTCACAGATACGCAGTATTTT. This sequence encodes CASSLNSGGTFTDTQYF.

This clone has at least ten counts. V usage is TRBV28 and J usage is TRBJ1-1, with TRBD1 as a possible D gene (5 bases). Germline values: CDR1 MDHEN, CDR2 SYDVKM. V lost 6 bases and J 0 bases, leaving 11 bases between the germline ends. This CDR3 comprises 14 residues. Here the CDR3 DNA reads TGTGCCAGCAGATCAGGGAGTTTGAACACTGAAGCTTTCTTT. Its translation: CASRSGSLNTEAFF.

This clone was observed many times. The V gene is TRBV6-1, the J gene TRBJ1-1; the D gene is possibly TRBD1 (5 bases). Germline V gives CDR1 MNHNS, CDR2 SASEGT. The CDR3 runs 13 residues. V dropped 6 bases and J dropped 0 bases, with 8 bases sitting between them. The CDR3 reads CASRTTVNTEAFF. CDR3 DNA sequence: TGTGCCAGCAGGACGACAGTGAACACTGAAGCTTTCTTT.

With respect to this clone: Since a much larger clone is just one base distant, this may be a read error. The gene calls are TRBV20-1 and TRBJ2-4; D perhaps matches TRBD2 (5 bases). The CDR3 covers 14 residues. Per the germline V gene, CDR1 is DFQATT and CDR2 is SNEGSKA (reference sequence). CDR3 residues: CSASPPLAKNNQYF. The CDR3 bases are TGCAGTGCTAGTCCGCCCCTAGCCAAAAACAATCAGTACTTC.

Ten or more counts support this clone. This rearrangement joins TRBV3-1 to TRBJ1-1, with 7 bases identical to TRBD1. CDR1 is LGHDT and CDR2 is YNNKEL in the germline V gene (reference sequence). With 2 bases clipped from V and 0 bases from J, the junction kept 3 bases outside the gene matches. CDR3 size: 15 residues. CDR3 in DNA: TGTGCCAGCAGCCAACGGGACAGACTGAACACTGAAGCTTTCTTT. Translation: CASSQRDRLNTEAFF.

With regard to this clone: The sample holds other DNA sequences that translate to the same CDR3. This chain joins TRBV9 and TRBJ2-2; TRBD2 is a possible D gene (5 bases). Trimming stripped 0 bases from V and 17 bases from J, with 26 bases between. There are 16 residues in the CDR3. CDR1 and CDR2 from the germline V gene are SGDLS and YYNGEE. CDR3 nucleotides: TGTGCCAGCAGCGTAGGGCGGGTCGGGCACACCGGGGAACTTTTTTTT. Protein product: CASSVGRVGHTGELFF.

This clone rates as medium-sized. The CDR3 region has the DNA TGTGCCAGCAGTTTAATAAGGCAAGGTGCCTATGGCTACACCTTC. It yields the protein CASSLIRQGAYGYTF. The J gene is TRBJ1-2, the V gene TRBV28; D gene unclear. Germline CDR1 is MDHEN and CDR2 is SYDVKM. The CDR3 length is 15 residues. V was trimmed by 2 bases and J by 4 bases, leaving 14 bases between them.

This clone was detected ten times or more. The chain carries TRBV7-9 and TRBJ2-1; D not certain. Per germline, CDR1 SEHNR and CDR2 FQNEAQ (reference sequence). V lost 5 bases and J 0 bases, leaving 8 bases between the germline ends. This CDR3 contains 14 residues. CDR3: CASSRGSSYNEQFF. CDR3 coding DNA: TGTGCCAGCAGCCGAGGAAGCTCCTACAATGAGCAGTTCTTC. Drawing the rest from reference TRBV7-9 and TRBJ2-1, the complete variable domain is DTGVSQNPRHKITKRGQNVTFRCDPISEHNRLYWYRQTLGQGPEFLTYFQNEAQLEKSRLLSDRFSAERPKGSFSTLEIQRTEQGDSAMYLCASSRGSSYNEQFFGPGTRLTVL.

This clone was found many times. The rearrangement links TRBV5-6 to TRBJ1-2; a weak D match, TRBD1 (5 bases). V was shortened by 1 base and J by 4 bases, with 14 bases between the two germline ends. The CDR3 runs to 15 residues. Germline V gives CDR1 SGHDT, CDR2 YYEEEE. The DNA of the CDR3 is TGTGCCAGCAGCTTGAGCGGGGGTGCCGGCTATGGCTACACCTTC. The encoded protein is CASSLSGGAGYGYTF. Looking up the rest from reference TRBV5-6 and TRBJ1-2 gives the full variable domain: DAGVTQSPTHLIKTRGQQVTLRCSPKSGHDTVSWYQQALGQGPQFIFQYYEEEERQRGNFPDRFSGHQFPNYSSELNVNALLLGDSALYLCASSLSGGAGYGYTFGSGTRLTVV.

This clone came up many times. V gene TRBV12-3 or TRBV12-4 combines with J gene TRBJ2-4, with TRBD2 matching over 7 bases. CDR3 length: 17 residues. V lost 0 bases to trimming and J lost 6 bases; unmatched junction nucleotides: 11. The CDR3 sequence: CASSLALGGGVPNIQYF. The CDR3 bases are TGTGCCAGCAGTTTAGCGCTGGGGGGGGGAGTCCCAAACATTCAGTACTTC.

This clone was seen repeatedly, ten times or more. The rearrangement links TRBV15 to TRBJ1-5; D ambiguous. The germline V gene has CDR1 LNHNV and CDR2 YYDKDF (reference sequence). The CDR3 covers 14 residues. Trimming stripped 1 base from V and 7 bases from J, with 11 bases between. In nucleotides, the CDR3 is TGTGCCACCAGCAGAGTACGGGGTGGGCAGCCCCAGCATTTT. It yields the protein CATSRVRGGQPQHF. The full variable domain, completed using reference TRBV15 and TRBJ1-5, is DAMVIQNPRYQVTQFGKPVTLSCSQTLNHNVMYWYQQKSSQAPKLLFHYYDKDFNNEADTPDNFQSRRPNTSFCFLDIRSPGLGDTAMYLCATSRVRGGQPQHFGDGTRLSIL.

In its sample, this clone was seen many times. V and J are TRBV6-1 and TRBJ2-3; TRBD2 agrees at 8 bases. V shed 5 bases and J 0 bases; nucleotides not matched to a gene: 4. This CDR3 is built from 15 residues. Germline-derived CDR1 and CDR2 are MNHNS and SASEGT. The CDR3 DNA sequence: TGTGCCAGCAGTTCCGCGGGAGGTAGCACAGATACGCAGTATTTT. Residues: CASSSAGGSTDTQYF.

This clone was found many times. Other nucleotide sequences in the sample specify the same CDR3. The V gene is TRBV3-1, the J gene TRBJ2-5, with a tentative D call TRBD2 (5 bases). The CDR3 contains 14 residues. Germline assignment: CDR1 LGHDT and CDR2 YNNKEL (reference sequence). Trimming left V 5 bases short and J 4 bases short, with 14 bases between. CDR3 in DNA: TGTGCCAGCAGCTACAGCGGATGGGGAGAGACCCAGTACTTC. The encoded protein is CASSYSGWGETQYF.

This clone was recorded at least ten times. The chain uses TRBV5-6 and TRBJ1-2; no reliable D call. Germline assignment: CDR1 SGHDT and CDR2 YYEEEE. There are 13 residues in the CDR3. V was pared by 4 bases and J by 4 bases, with 11 bases between. The CDR3 loop reads CASSPPGPYGYTF. The CDR3, as DNA: TGTGCCAGCAGCCCACCGGGCCCCTATGGCTACACCTTC.

Comments on this clone: No conserved phenylalanine or tryptophan ends this CDR3, so it is likely a read error. The chain is built from TRBV12-5 and TRBJ2-2; 9 bases align to TRBD1. CDR1 and CDR2 (germline): LGHNT, FRNRAP. The CDR3 runs 16 residues. The chain's CDR3 is CASGLVQGANSGELFI. CDR3 DNA: TGTGCTAGTGGTTTGGTACAGGGGGCGAACTCCGGGGAGCTGTTTATT.

The sample holds many counts of this clone. The CDR3 bases are TGTGCCAGCAGCTTATACGGGGACAGTACTGGAAACACCATATATTTT. Protein product: CASSLYGDSTGNTIYF. The chain joins TRBV11-2 to TRBJ1-3; TRBD1 matches at 7 bases. CDR3 length: 16 residues. In germline, CDR1 is SGHAT, CDR2 FQNNGV. V lost 2 bases and J lost 2; bases outside the gene matches: 6.

This clone was observed at least ten times. The chain links TRBV13 to TRBJ2-3; D is undetermined. V was trimmed by 4 bases and J by 2 bases, leaving 7 bases between them. The length of the CDR3 is 13 residues. Germline V gene sequence: CDR1 PRHDT, CDR2 FYEKMQ (reference sequence). The CDR3 sequence: CASSWQNTDTQYF. The CDR3 coding sequence is TGTGCCAGCAGCTGGCAGAACACAGATACGCAGTATTTT.

This clone was detected ten times or more. The V and J genes are TRBV19 and TRBJ1-5; 12 bases agree with TRBD1. CDR3 length equals 16 residues. The ends lost 6 bases at V and 6 bases at J; junction bases unmatched: 9. Germline V lookup: CDR1 LNHDA, CDR2 SQIVND (reference sequence). The CDR3 loop reads CASSPRDRGLLQPQHF. CDR3 sequence (DNA): TGTGCCAGTAGCCCCCGGGACAGGGGGCTTCTTCAGCCCCAGCATTTT.